The clone carrying this T cell receptor (beta chain) appeared a single time. The data stem from a study of T cells in localized non-small cell lung cancer. TCRdb's table, derived via immunoSEQ multiplex PCR, lists solely in-frame clones and lacks some. Among about 6,400 clones listed, roughly 90% were seen once. The germline V gene encodes CDR1 ENHRY and CDR2 SYGVKD. V was pared by 0 bases and J by 2 bases, with 1 base of the junction left unmatched. The CDR3 contains 14 residues. The material sequenced was peripheral blood, taken before any cancer treatment. This chain connects TRBV10-3 to TRBJ2-7; 7 positions agree with TRBD1. This TCR was sampled from a male donor aged 60 or over with stage I lung adenocarcinoma. CDR3 amino acids: CAISESGQTYEQYV. The CDR3, as DNA: TGTGCCATCAGTGAGTCGGGACAGACCTACGAGCAGTACGTC.